This T cell receptor (beta chain) was captured in a study of blood T cells in healthy people across ages. Study results and limitations: Among T cells, TCR beta diversity per million cells dropped roughly linearly as age rose.

Germline V gives CDR1 MNHNY, CDR2 SVGAGI (reference sequence). The CDR3 has 13 amino acids. V was pared by 2 bases and J by 0 bases, with 5 bases between. The table lists this clonotype with a few counts. The antigen is unknown. Using a J-beta primer mix together with a sample-barcoded 5' primer, a second PCR was run for about 6 to 12 cycles. A tag from a template-switch adaptor with 12 random nucleotides marked each cDNA molecule. Each single sample gave us at least 3 million CDR3-containing paired-end reads. TCRdb re-analysed the 5' RACE reads in MiXCR, keeping a single row per CDR3 protein. This sample yields more than 500,000 distinct CDR3 sequences, of which 25% to 30% are seen a single time; roughly 18% belongs to the top ten.

The sequence was collected from a woman between 65 and 79 years old in good health. The sample was blood. V and J are TRBV6-6 and TRBJ2-7; D call uncertain. The CDR3 DNA reads TGTGCCAGCAGTTACCAGAACTCCTACGAGCAGTACTTC. This sequence encodes CASSYQNSYEQYF.